Reported below is one T cell receptor (beta chain). The record originates from a study of blood T cell repertoires in COVID-19. Across the study: Sample material is recorded as cDNA or gDNA derived from T cells, B-cell-depleted T cells, or PBMCs.

Original processing methods: Cell counts per sample came from amplifying reference gene primers. The table came from immunoSEQ multiplex PCR; TCRdb's copy has only in-frame clones and leaves some out. V and J calls plus clone size are reproduced from that table; the DNA served to infer D and trimming. The table has 200,000 to 250,000 clones, roughly 90% seen once. The CDR3 is 13 amino acids. Germline lookup yields CDR1 LGHDT and CDR2 YNNKEL (reference sequence). V shed 4 bases and J shed 7 bases, with 10 bases lying between them. The chain recombines TRBV3-1 (or the pseudogene TRBV3-2) with TRBJ2-2; D gene uncertain. This receptor was taken from a middle-aged woman with acute COVID-19. The sample taken for sequencing was PBMCs or T cells enriched from blood (not recorded which). DNA for the CDR3: TGTGCCAGCAGCCCAGTCGATGGCGGGGAGCTGTTTTTT. Its protein product is CASSPVDGGELFF.